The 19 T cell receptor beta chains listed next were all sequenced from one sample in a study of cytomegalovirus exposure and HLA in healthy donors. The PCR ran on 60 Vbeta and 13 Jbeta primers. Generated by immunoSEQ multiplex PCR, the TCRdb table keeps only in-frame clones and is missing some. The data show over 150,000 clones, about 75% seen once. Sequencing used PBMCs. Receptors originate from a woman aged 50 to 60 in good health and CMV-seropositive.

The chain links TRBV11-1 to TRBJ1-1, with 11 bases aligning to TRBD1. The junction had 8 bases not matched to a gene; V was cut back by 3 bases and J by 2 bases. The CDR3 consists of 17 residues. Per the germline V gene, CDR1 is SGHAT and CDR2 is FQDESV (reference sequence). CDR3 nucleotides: TGTGCCAGCAGCTTGAGACGGACAGGGGGCTCCAACACTGAAGCTTTCTTT. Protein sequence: CASSLRRTGGSNTEAFF.

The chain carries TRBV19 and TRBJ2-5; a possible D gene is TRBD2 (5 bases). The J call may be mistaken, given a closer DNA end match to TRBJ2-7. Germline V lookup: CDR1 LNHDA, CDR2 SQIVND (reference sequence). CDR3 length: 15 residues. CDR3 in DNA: TGTGCCAGTAGTAGTGAAGACATCGGGGACTACGAGCAGTACTTC. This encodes CASSSEDIGDYEQYF.

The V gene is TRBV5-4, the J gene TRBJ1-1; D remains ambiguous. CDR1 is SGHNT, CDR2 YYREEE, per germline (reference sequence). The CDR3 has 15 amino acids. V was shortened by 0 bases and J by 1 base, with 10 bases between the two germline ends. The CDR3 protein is CASSLGVGRNTEAFF. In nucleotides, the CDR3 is TGTGCCAGCAGCTTGGGGGTAGGGAGGAACACTGAAGCTTTCTTT.

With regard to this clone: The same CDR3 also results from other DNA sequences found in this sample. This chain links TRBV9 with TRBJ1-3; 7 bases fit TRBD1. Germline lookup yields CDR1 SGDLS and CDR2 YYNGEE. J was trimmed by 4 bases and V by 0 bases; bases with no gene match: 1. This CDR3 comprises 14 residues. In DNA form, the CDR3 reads TGTGCCAGCAGCGTAGACAGGGGAGGAAACACCATATATTTT. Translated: CASSVDRGGNTIYF. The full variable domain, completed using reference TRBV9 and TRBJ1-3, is DSGVTQTPKHLITATGQRVTLRCSPRSGDLSVYWYQQSLDQGLQFLIQYYNGEERAKGNILERFSAQQFPDLHSELNLSSLELGDSALYFCASSVDRGGNTIYFGEGSWLTVV.

In DNA form, the CDR3 reads TGCGCCAGCGCTCTGGGGGCAGGTGGCTACACCTTC. It is translated as CASALGAGGYTF. The V gene is TRBV5-1, the J gene TRBJ1-2; perhaps TRBD1 as D (6 bases). The CDR3 totals 12 residues. Trimming removed 7 bases at V and 7 bases at J, with 14 bases between. Germline CDR1 and CDR2: SGHRS and YFSETQ.

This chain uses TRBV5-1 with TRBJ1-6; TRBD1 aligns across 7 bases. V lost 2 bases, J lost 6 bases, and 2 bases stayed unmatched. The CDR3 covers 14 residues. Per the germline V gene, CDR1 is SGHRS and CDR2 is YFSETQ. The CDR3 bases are TGCGCCAGCAGCTTCGGGACAGCTAATTCACCCCTCCACTTT. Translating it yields CASSFGTANSPLHF. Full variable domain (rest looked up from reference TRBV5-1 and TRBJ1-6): KAGVTQTPRYLIKTRGQQVTLSCSPISGHRSVSWYQQTPGQGLQFLFEYFSETQRNKGNFPGRFSGRQFSNSRSEMNVSTLELGDSALYLCASSFGTANSPLHFGNGTRLTVT.

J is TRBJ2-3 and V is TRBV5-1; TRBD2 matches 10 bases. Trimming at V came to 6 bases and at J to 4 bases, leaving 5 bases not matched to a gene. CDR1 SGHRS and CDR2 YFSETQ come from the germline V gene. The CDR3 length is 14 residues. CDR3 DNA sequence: TGCGCCAGCAAACTAGCGGGGTTCTCAGATACGCAGTATTTT. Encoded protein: CASKLAGFSDTQYF.

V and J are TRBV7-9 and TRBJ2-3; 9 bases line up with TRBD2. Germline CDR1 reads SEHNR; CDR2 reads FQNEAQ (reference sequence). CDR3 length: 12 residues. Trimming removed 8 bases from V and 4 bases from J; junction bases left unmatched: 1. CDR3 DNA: TGTGCCAGCGGGACTAGCTCAGATACGCAGTATTTT. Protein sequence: CASGTSSDTQYF.

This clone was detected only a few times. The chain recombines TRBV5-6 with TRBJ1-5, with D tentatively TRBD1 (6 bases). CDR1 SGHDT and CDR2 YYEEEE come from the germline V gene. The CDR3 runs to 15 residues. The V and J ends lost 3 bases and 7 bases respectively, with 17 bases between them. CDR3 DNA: TGTGCCAGCAGCTCTACAGGGTTCGGAAGCCAGCCCCAGCATTTT. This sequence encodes CASSSTGFGSQPQHF.

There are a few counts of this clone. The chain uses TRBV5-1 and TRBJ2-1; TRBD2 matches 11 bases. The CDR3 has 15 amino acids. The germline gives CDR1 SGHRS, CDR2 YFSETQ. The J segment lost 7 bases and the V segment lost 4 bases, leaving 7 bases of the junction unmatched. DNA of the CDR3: TGCGCCAGCAGCCAGGTAGCGGGGGGGTTGAATGAGCAGTTCTTC. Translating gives CASSQVAGGLNEQFF.

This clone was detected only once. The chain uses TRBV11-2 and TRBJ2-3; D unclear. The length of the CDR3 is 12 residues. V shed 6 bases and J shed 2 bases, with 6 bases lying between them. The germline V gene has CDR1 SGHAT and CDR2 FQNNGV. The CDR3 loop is CASSSYTDTQYF. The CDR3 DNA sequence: TGTGCCAGCAGTTCCTACACAGATACGCAGTATTTT.

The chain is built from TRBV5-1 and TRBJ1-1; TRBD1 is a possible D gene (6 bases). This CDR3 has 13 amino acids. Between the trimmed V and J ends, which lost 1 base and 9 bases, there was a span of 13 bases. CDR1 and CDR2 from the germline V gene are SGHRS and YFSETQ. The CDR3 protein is CASSLLQGSQAFF. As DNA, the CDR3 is TGCGCCAGCAGCTTGTTGCAGGGGAGTCAAGCTTTCTTT.

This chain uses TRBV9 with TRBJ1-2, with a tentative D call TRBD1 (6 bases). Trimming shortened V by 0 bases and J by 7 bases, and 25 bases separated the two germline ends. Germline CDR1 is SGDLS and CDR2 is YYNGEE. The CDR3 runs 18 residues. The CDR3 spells CASSVGGQSVYGGSGYTF. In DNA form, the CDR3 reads TGTGCCAGCAGCGTAGGGGGACAAAGTGTCTATGGCGGTTCTGGCTACACCTTC.

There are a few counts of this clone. DNA for the CDR3: TGTGCCAGTACCCAGCTAACAGGGGGTAATAATTCACCCCTCCACTTT. Protein: CASTQLTGGNNSPLHF. This chain connects TRBV19 to TRBJ1-6; 8 bases line up with TRBD1. The CDR3 is made up of 16 amino acids. Germline CDR1 reads LNHDA; CDR2 reads SQIVND (reference sequence). The V gene end was trimmed by 7 bases and the J gene end by 5 bases; junction bases not matched to a gene: 10. The entire variable domain, with the rest obtained from reference TRBV19 and TRBJ1-6, is as follows: DGGITQSPKYLFRKEGQNVTLSCEQNLNHDAMYWYRQDPGQGLRLIYYSQIVNDFQKGDIAEGYSVSREKKESFPLTVTSAQKNPTAFYLCASTQLTGGNNSPLHFGNGTRLTVT.

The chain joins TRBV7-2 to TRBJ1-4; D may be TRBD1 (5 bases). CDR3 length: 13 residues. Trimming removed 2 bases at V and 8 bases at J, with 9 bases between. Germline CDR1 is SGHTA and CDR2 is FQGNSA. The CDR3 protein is CASSLIHREKLFF. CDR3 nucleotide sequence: TGTGCCAGCAGCTTAATTCACAGGGAAAAACTGTTTTTT.

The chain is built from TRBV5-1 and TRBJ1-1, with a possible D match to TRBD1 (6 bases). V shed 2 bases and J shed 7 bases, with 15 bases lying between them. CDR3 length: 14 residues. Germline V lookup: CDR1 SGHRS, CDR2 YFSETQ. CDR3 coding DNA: TGCGCCAGCAGCTTACAGGGTAGTAGGAGTGAAGCTTTCTTT. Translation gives CASSLQGSRSEAFF.

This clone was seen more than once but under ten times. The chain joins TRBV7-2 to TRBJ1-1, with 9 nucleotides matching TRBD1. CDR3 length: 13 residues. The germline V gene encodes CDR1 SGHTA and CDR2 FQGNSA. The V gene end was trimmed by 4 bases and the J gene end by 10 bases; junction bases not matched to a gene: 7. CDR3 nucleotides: TGTGCCAGCAGCTACGACAGGGGGAGCGGAGCTTTCTTT. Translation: CASSYDRGSGAFF.

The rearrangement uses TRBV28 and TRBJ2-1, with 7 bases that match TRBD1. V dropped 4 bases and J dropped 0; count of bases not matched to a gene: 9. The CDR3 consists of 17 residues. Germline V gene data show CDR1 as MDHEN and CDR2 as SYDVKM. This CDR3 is CASSSLYRDSSYNEQFF. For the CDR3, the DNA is TGTGCCAGCAGTTCTTTATACCGGGACAGCTCCTACAATGAGCAGTTCTTC.

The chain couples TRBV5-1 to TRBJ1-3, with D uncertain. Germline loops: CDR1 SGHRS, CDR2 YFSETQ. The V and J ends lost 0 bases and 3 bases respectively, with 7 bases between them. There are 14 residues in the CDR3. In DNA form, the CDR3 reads TGCGCCAGCAGCTTGGTCGGGTATGGAAACACCATATATTTT. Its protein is CASSLVGYGNTIYF.